This T cell receptor (beta chain) originates from a study of blood T cell repertoires in COVID-19. Study as a whole: The origin of the acute and convalescent COVID-19 samples was the United States, Italy and Spain. From T cells, B-cell-depleted T cells, or PBMCs came the material, which was cDNA or gDNA.

In the study's own analysis: For nucleated cells, counts were estimated from reference gene primer amplification. The method was immunoSEQ multiplex PCR; TCRdb's version includes in-frame clones alone and lacks a portion of them. That table is the source of V, J and clone size, and D and trimming were worked out from the DNA. The sample has roughly 200,000 clones; approximately 80% are singletons. CDR3 length: 11 amino acids. Trimming at V came to 3 bases and at J to 14 bases, leaving 6 bases not matched to a gene. Germline V CDR1 and CDR2: SQVTM, ANQGSEA. The receptor comes from a woman between 40 and 50 years old with COVID-19, enrolled during active disease. The rearrangement uses TRBV29-1 and TRBJ2-1; TRBD2 matches 8 bases. Sequencing used peripheral blood. The CDR3 region is CSVDLGLGEFF. The DNA of the CDR3 is TGCAGCGTTGACTTGGGACTAGGGGAGTTCTTC.